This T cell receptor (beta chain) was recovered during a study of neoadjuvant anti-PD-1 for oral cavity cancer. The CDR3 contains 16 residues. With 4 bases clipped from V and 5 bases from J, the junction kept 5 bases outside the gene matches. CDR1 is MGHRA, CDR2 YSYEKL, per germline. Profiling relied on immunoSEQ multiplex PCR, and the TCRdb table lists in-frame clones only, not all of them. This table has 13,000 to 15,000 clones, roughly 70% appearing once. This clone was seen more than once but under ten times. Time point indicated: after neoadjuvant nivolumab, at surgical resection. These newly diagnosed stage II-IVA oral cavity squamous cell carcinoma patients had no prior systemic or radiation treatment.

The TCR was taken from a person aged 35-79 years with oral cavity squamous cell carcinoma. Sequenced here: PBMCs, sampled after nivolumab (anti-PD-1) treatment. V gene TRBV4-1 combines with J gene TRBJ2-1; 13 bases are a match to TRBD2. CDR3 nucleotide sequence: TGCGCCAGCAGCCTCGGACTAGCGGGAGTCGACAATGAGCAGTTCTTC. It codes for CASSLGLAGVDNEQFF.